This T cell receptor (beta chain) comes out of a study of blood T cell repertoires in COVID-19. Turning to the study itself: Sample material is recorded as cDNA or gDNA derived from T cells, B-cell-depleted T cells, or PBMCs.

Authors' methods: Reference gene primer amplification gave nucleated cell count estimates. The method was immunoSEQ multiplex PCR; TCRdb's version includes in-frame clones alone and lacks a portion of them. That table gives V, J and clone size, and the DNA gave D and trimming. Of about 230,000 clones listed, 75% to 90% are singletons. Germline V gene data show CDR1 as SNHLY and CDR2 as FYNNEI. Trimming took 6 bases from V and 5 from J; bases not matched to a gene: 5. CDR3 length equals 14 residues. The source of this sequence is a woman in her 70s with active or convalescent COVID-19. The rearrangement links TRBV2 to TRBJ1-5, with TRBD1 matching over 9 bases. The sequenced sample was peripheral blood. CDR3: CASRSGTGYQPQHF. CDR3 nucleotide sequence: TGTGCCAGCAGGTCCGGGACAGGGTATCAGCCCCAGCATTTT.